The rows below give T cell receptor beta chains drawn from one sample of a study of blood T cells in healthy people across ages. TCRdb re-called the 5' RACE reads with MiXCR, one entry per CDR3 protein. Of about a million distinct CDR3 sequences in the sample, 45% to 60% were seen once. The source material was blood. Receptor source: a woman in her sixties or seventies in good health. CDR3s include the opening cysteine and the closing phenylalanine or tryptophan. The D gene is left open where the match is weak. The size entry is marked missing in some rows and otherwise reads once, few, many or a size class.

abundance	d_gene	v_gene	j_gene	CDR3aa	CDR3nt
NA	TRBD1	TRBV30	TRBJ2-4	CAWSGTGLSIQYF	TGTGCCTGGTCCGGGACAGGGTTGAGCATTCAGTACTTC
NA	NA	TRBV20-1	TRBJ2-4	CSARDHRLTKNIQYF	TGCAGTGCTAGAGATCATAGGTTAACCAAAAACATTCAGTACTTC
NA	NA	TRBV5-6	TRBJ2-7	CASSKGPTQGEQYF	TGTGCCAGCAGTAAAGGACCGACCCAGGGTGAGCAGTACTTC
NA	TRBD1	TRBV3-1	TRBJ2-5	CASSQDPGQGGETQYF	TGTGCCAGCAGCCAAGATCCTGGACAGGGAGGAGAGACCCAGTACTTC
few	NA	TRBV12-3/TRBV12-4	TRBJ2-3	CASTLGGASDTQYF	TGTGCCAGCACCCTGGGGGGGGCTTCAGATACGCAGTATTTT
NA	NA	TRBV12-3/TRBV12-4	TRBJ2-2	CASSFFSSGELFF	TGTGCCAGCAGTTTCTTCTCGTCCGGGGAGCTGTTTTTT
few	NA	TRBV10-3	TRBJ2-5	CAISPSSDHETQYF	TGTGCCATCAGCCCTTCTAGCGACCATGAGACCCAGTACTTC
NA	NA	TRBV6-5	TRBJ1-2	CASRGRQGGHGYTF	TGTGCCAGCAGGGGTCGGCAGGGTGGGCATGGCTACACCTTC
NA	TRBD1	TRBV12-3/TRBV12-4	TRBJ2-7	CASTPGTVYEQYF	TGTGCCAGCACCCCCGGGACAGTCTACGAGCAGTACTTC
many	NA	TRBV14	TRBJ1-2	CASSPAGARGYTF	TGTGCCAGCAGCCCCGCAGGGGCGCGGGGCTACACCTTC
NA	NA	TRBV20-1	TRBJ2-5	CSLEKRGAAGEQYF	TGCAGTCTAGAAAAGCGGGGAGCGGCAGGGGAGCAGTACTTC
few	NA	TRBV10-3	TRBJ2-7	CAISVRSQDGAHEQYF	TGTGCCATCAGTGTCCGAAGCCAGGACGGAGCCCACGAGCAGTACTTC
NA	NA	TRBV4-2	TRBJ1-5	CASSLGQGQPQHF	TGTGCCAGCAGCCTCGGGCAGGGCCAGCCCCAGCATTTT
NA	NA	TRBV6-5	TRBJ2-7	CASRPQAFQYNEQYF	TGTGCCAGCAGACCACAGGCTTTTCAATACAATGAGCAGTACTTC
NA	NA	TRBV27	TRBJ2-7	CASSLPSFGTNREQYF	TGTGCCAGCAGTTTACCCTCTTTCGGGACAAATCGGGAGCAGTACTTC
NA	NA	TRBV6-5	TRBJ2-5	CASSYLATNSEQYF	TGTGCCAGCAGTTACTTGGCCACTAATTCGGAGCAGTACTTC
few	NA	TRBV7-9	TRBJ1-2	CASSQGRDYGYTF	TGTGCCAGCAGCCAAGGACGCGACTATGGCTACACCTTC
NA	TRBD2	TRBV12-3/TRBV12-4	TRBJ2-1	CASSFREAGNEQFF	TGTGCCAGCAGTTTTCGGGAGGCGGGCAATGAGCAGTTCTTC
few	NA	TRBV7-2	TRBJ2-1	CASSLVGGRDNEQFF	TGTGCCAGCAGCTTAGTCGGAGGCAGGGACAATGAGCAGTTCTTC
few	NA	TRBV20-1	TRBJ1-2	CSTPPGPYGYTF	TGCAGTACCCCCCCGGGTCCTTATGGCTACACCTTC
many	NA	TRBV3-1	TRBJ2-7	CASSQGHYEQYF	TGTGCCAGCAGCCAAGGACACTACGAGCAGTACTTC
NA	NA	TRBV19	TRBJ2-1	CASSIVRGSVGNEQFF	TGTGCCAGTAGTATAGTTCGGGGGTCGGTAGGCAATGAGCAGTTCTTC
NA	TRBD1	TRBV15	TRBJ1-6	CATSRPQGVDLHF	TGTGCCACCAGCAGGCCACAGGGGGTCGACCTCCACTTT
NA	NA	TRBV4-1	TRBJ1-5	CASSQRDGFNQPQHF	TGCGCCAGCAGCCAGAGGGACGGCTTTAATCAGCCCCAGCATTTT
many	NA	TRBV12-3/TRBV12-4	TRBJ2-7	CASSSLAYEQYF	TGTGCCAGCAGCTCTCTAGCCTACGAGCAGTACTTC
few	TRBD1	TRBV5-6	TRBJ2-7	CASSLDPGTGRYEQYF	TGTGCCAGCAGCTTGGACCCCGGGACAGGGCGATACGAGCAGTACTTC
NA	TRBD2	TRBV11-3	TRBJ2-7	CTSSSGGEAYEQYF	TGTACCAGCAGCTCTGGGGGGGAAGCCTACGAGCAGTACTTC
NA	TRBD1	TRBV6-5	TRBJ1-4	CASSQGQYNEKLFF	TGTGCCAGCAGTCAGGGACAGTATAATGAAAAACTGTTTTTT
few	TRBD2	TRBV28	TRBJ2-3	CASKPGLATDTQYF	TGTGCCAGCAAACCGGGACTAGCGACAGATACGCAGTATTTT
few	NA	TRBV29-1	TRBJ1-1	CSSRPGVLGSTEAFF	TGCAGCTCTCGGCCAGGGGTCTTAGGAAGCACTGAAGCTTTCTTT
NA	TRBD1	TRBV5-1	TRBJ2-1	CASSLGTGGRLYEQFF	TGCGCCAGCAGCTTGGGAACAGGGGGGCGTTTGTATGAGCAGTTCTTC
few	NA	TRBV4-3	TRBJ1-5	CASSQGEGDQPQHF	TGCGCCAGCAGCCAAGGAGAAGGGGATCAGCCCCAGCATTTT
NA	NA	TRBV20-1	TRBJ2-7	CSATGETTYEQYF	TGCAGTGCCACCGGGGAAACGACCTACGAGCAGTACTTC
NA	NA	TRBV12-3/TRBV12-4	TRBJ2-2	CASSSPARAGNTGELFF	TGTGCCAGCAGTTCCCCCGCAAGGGCGGGGAACACCGGGGAGCTGTTTTTT
few	NA	TRBV7-9	TRBJ1-2	CASTPEWDDSRGYTF	TGTGCCAGCACCCCAGAATGGGACGACTCCCGCGGCTACACCTTC
NA	NA	TRBV5-1	TRBJ2-5	CASSLFTGIEVVGTQYF	TGCGCCAGCAGCCTCTTTACAGGAATAGAAGTGGTGGGGACCCAGTACTTC
many	TRBD1	TRBV29-1	TRBJ2-4	CSVRAYRGSKNIQYF	TGCAGCGTACGCGCTTACAGGGGTTCCAAAAACATTCAGTACTTC
NA	NA	TRBV5-1	TRBJ2-7	CATPSYEQYF	TGCGCCACTCCCTCCTACGAGCAGTACTTC
NA	NA	TRBV20-1	TRBJ2-1	CSALQGVSYNEQFF	TGCAGTGCGCTTCAAGGGGTTTCGTACAATGAGCAGTTCTTC
NA	TRBD2	TRBV7-2	TRBJ2-1	CASSLREIFNEQFF	TGTGCCAGCAGCTTGCGGGAGATCTTTAATGAGCAGTTCTTC
NA	NA	TRBV15	TRBJ2-5	CATSRDLYQETQYF	TGTGCCACCAGCAGAGATCTGTACCAAGAGACCCAGTACTTC
NA	NA	TRBV5-1	TRBJ2-7	CASSLRTDSSYEQYF	TGCGCCAGCAGCTTACGGACGGATAGCTCCTACGAGCAGTACTTC